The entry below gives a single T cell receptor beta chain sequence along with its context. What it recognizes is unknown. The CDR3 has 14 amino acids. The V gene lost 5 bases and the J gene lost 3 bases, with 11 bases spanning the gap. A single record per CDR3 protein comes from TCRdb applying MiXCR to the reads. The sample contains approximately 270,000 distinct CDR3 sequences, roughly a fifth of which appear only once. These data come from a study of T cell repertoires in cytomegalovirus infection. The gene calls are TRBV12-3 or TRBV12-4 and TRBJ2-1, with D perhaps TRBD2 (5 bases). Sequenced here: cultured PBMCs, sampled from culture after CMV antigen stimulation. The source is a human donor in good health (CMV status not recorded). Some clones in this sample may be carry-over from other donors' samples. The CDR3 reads CASSPPGIYNEQFF. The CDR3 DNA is TGTGCCAGCAGTCCCCCGGGAATCTACAATGAGCAGTTCTTC.